The 20 T cell receptor beta chains listed next were all sequenced from one sample in a study of CD8 T cells in Susac syndrome. Reverse transcription of roughly 0.5 to 1 ug RNA was carried out with random hexamers. TCRdb itself ran the immunoSEQ multiplex PCR reads through MiXCR, one entry per CDR3 protein. Altogether about 150,000 distinct CDR3 sequences are present, 85% to 95% being singletons, with the ten largest covering 0.16%. The sequencing sample was made of CD4+ T cells from PBMCs. The receptors shown here come from a human donor with Susac syndrome.

This chain joins TRBV2 and TRBJ2-3, with 7 bases aligning to TRBD1. CDR3 length equals 12 residues. Losses at the gene ends were 5 bases for V and 6 bases for J; bases not matched to a gene: 2. CDR1 and CDR2 from the germline V gene are SNHLY and FYNNEI. CDR3 region: CASSRDSDTQYF. The CDR3 coding sequence is TGTGCCAGCAGTCGGGACAGCGATACGCAGTATTTT.

This chain uses TRBV29-1 with TRBJ1-2; D perhaps matches TRBD1 (5 bases). The germline CDR1 and CDR2 sequences are SQVTM and ANQGSEA. CDR3 length: 14 amino acids. The ends were cut back, 7 bases at V and 6 bases at J, with 21 bases in the middle. CDR3 region: CSAYPGWEEDGYTF. As DNA, the CDR3 is TGCAGCGCCTACCCAGGGTGGGAAGAGGATGGCTACACCTTC.

The chain carries TRBV29-1 and TRBJ2-1; D may match TRBD1 or TRBD2 (5 bases each). The germline V gene encodes CDR1 SQVTM and CDR2 ANQGSEA. The CDR3 covers 12 residues. Trimming took off 8 bases at V and 6 bases at J, with 14 bases between the two ends. CDR3: CSQRGVGNEQFF. The CDR3 DNA reads as TGCAGCCAGAGGGGCGTCGGCAATGAGCAGTTCTTC.

The V call is TRBV4-1, the J call TRBJ2-4; D is undetermined. Looked up from germline, CDR1 is MGHRA and CDR2 is YSYEKL. The ends were cut back, 1 base at V and 0 bases at J, with 13 bases in the middle. CDR3 length: 17 amino acids. In DNA form, the CDR3 reads TGCGCCAGCAGCCAAGTGGAAGGTCTCCTAGCCAAAAACATTCAGTACTTC. It is translated as CASSQVEGLLAKNIQYF.

This rearrangement joins TRBV7-2 to TRBJ2-3, with 7 nucleotides matching TRBD2. The V and J ends lost 4 bases and 4 bases, in that order; junction bases with no gene match: 8. Germline V CDR1 and CDR2: SGHTA, FQGNSA. The CDR3 runs to 15 residues. CDR3 nucleotides: TGTGCCAGCAGCTCCCGACGGGGGGTCGCAGATACGCAGTATTTT. Translating gives CASSSRRGVADTQYF.

V gene TRBV7-9 combines with J gene TRBJ2-4, with a tentative D call TRBD1 (6 bases). The CDR3 sequence is 15 residues long. The ends were cut back, 2 bases at V and 7 bases at J, with 15 bases in the middle. Per germline, CDR1 SEHNR and CDR2 FQNEAQ (reference sequence). CDR3 sequence reads: CASSLPRGSHNIQYF. The CDR3 DNA sequence: TGTGCCAGCAGCTTACCCAGGGGCAGTCACAACATTCAGTACTTC.

The chain joins TRBV12-3 or TRBV12-4 to TRBJ2-5; 7 bases match TRBD1. CDR3 length equals 15 residues. The J segment lost 2 bases and the V segment lost 0 bases, leaving 3 bases of the junction unmatched. The CDR3 region is CASSLAPGQQETQYF. CDR3 coding DNA: TGTGCCAGCAGTTTAGCTCCGGGACAGCAAGAGACCCAGTACTTC.

The chain employs TRBV6-6 and TRBJ2-7, with D unresolved. V lost 5 bases, J lost 5 bases, and 7 bases lay in between. This CDR3 is 11 amino acids long. Per germline, CDR1 MNHNY and CDR2 SVGAGI (reference sequence). CDR3 sequence: CASSNKDEQYF. Here the CDR3 DNA reads TGTGCCAGCAGTAACAAGGACGAGCAGTACTTC.

This rearrangement joins TRBV29-1 to TRBJ2-3, with 12 bases fitting TRBD2. Germline V gene sequence: CDR1 SQVTM, CDR2 ANQGSEA. The ends lost 6 bases at V and 3 bases at J; junction bases unmatched: 4. This CDR3 is built from 14 residues. Here the CDR3 DNA reads TGCAGCGTGCCTAGCGGGGGGGCGACAGATACGCAGTATTTT. Protein: CSVPSGGATDTQYF.

This clonotype appeared once. This sequence joins TRBV3-1 and TRBJ2-5, with D unclear. V lost 2 bases to trimming and J lost 5 bases, with 9 bases between them. The length of the CDR3 is 13 residues. Per the germline V gene, CDR1 is LGHDT and CDR2 is YNNKEL (reference sequence). CDR3 in amino acids: CASSQRSFETQYF. The CDR3, as DNA: TGTGCCAGCAGCCAACGAAGTTTTGAGACCCAGTACTTC.

The rearrangement joins TRBV20-1 to TRBJ2-5, with 9 bases aligning to TRBD2. The CDR3 has 15 amino acids. Trimming cost V 4 bases and J 5 bases; bases outside gene matches: 11. Germline assignment: CDR1 DFQATT and CDR2 SNEGSKA (reference sequence). The CDR3 reads CSAISGGGAAETQYF. In DNA, the CDR3 is TGCAGTGCTATTTCTGGCGGGGGGGCCGCGGAGACCCAGTACTTC.

CDR3 protein: CATSDGNGYTF. The CDR3 DNA reads as TGTGCCACCAGTGACGGGAATGGCTACACCTTC. The chain combines TRBV24-1 with TRBJ1-2; D is unclear. The CDR3 contains 11 residues. The V gene lost 4 bases and the J gene lost 6 bases, with 5 bases spanning the gap. The germline V gene has CDR1 KGHDR and CDR2 SFDVKD.

The chain is built from TRBV30 and TRBJ1-2, with a weak D call TRBD1 (5 bases). Trimming removed 5 bases at V and 2 bases at J, with 12 bases between. CDR3 length equals 13 residues. The germline gives CDR1 GTSNPN, CDR2 SVGIG (reference sequence). The CDR3 region is CAWVKDINYGYTF. The CDR3 nucleotides are TGTGCCTGGGTTAAGGACATCAACTATGGCTACACCTTC.

This clonotype came up once. J is TRBJ2-4 and V is TRBV28; the D is unclear. Germline CDR1 MDHEN, CDR2 SYDVKM. Trimming removed 8 bases from V and 2 bases from J, with 10 bases in between. The length of the CDR3 is 13 residues. Written as DNA, the CDR3 is TGTGCCAGCGAACATCCCTCCAAAAACATTCAGTACTTC. Translation gives CASEHPSKNIQYF.

The chain couples TRBV3-1 to TRBJ2-7, with 9 bases fitting TRBD1. Looked up from germline, CDR1 is LGHDT and CDR2 is YNNKEL (reference sequence). Trimming at V came to 3 bases and at J to 1 base, leaving 7 bases not matched to a gene. This CDR3 is 16 amino acids long. In DNA form, the CDR3 reads TGTGCCAGCAGCCAGGGGGACAGGGTTTGGTCCTACGAGCAGTACTTC. This codes for CASSQGDRVWSYEQYF.

J is TRBJ1-3 and V is TRBV12-3 or TRBV12-4, with D unresolved. Trimming removed 7 bases at V and 0 bases at J, with 10 bases between. The CDR3 sequence is 14 residues long. CDR3 residues: CASKEQPSGNTIYF. In DNA form, the CDR3 reads TGTGCCAGCAAGGAACAGCCCTCTGGAAACACCATATATTTT.

The chain joins TRBV20-1 to TRBJ1-6; possible D gene TRBD1, 6 bases. Trimming took 5 bases from V and 9 from J, leaving 20 bases between them. The germline CDR1 and CDR2 sequences are DFQATT and SNEGSKA (reference sequence). The CDR3 length is 15 residues. This chain's CDR3 is CSAVNALEGGSPLHF. The DNA for the CDR3 is TGCAGTGCTGTAAATGCGCTGGAAGGGGGTTCACCCCTCCACTTT.

The rearrangement joins TRBV7-9 to TRBJ2-1, with TRBD1 matching 7 bases. Germline CDR1 SEHNR, CDR2 FQNEAQ (reference sequence). Unmatched junction bases numbered 16, after V lost 0 bases and J lost 8 bases. The CDR3 extends over 18 amino acids. CDR3: CASSLAKVAQGPRDEQFF. The CDR3 bases are TGTGCCAGCAGCTTAGCCAAGGTGGCACAGGGGCCAAGGGATGAGCAGTTCTTC.

V gene TRBV5-4 combines with J gene TRBJ1-1; the D gene is possibly TRBD1 (5 bases). Trimming stripped 0 bases from V and 4 bases from J, with 10 bases between. Germline V gene sequence: CDR1 SGHNT, CDR2 YYREEE (reference sequence). This CDR3 region has 14 residues. The CDR3 DNA is TGTGCCAGCAGCTTGGATACGGGGGGCACTGAAGCTTTCTTT. Translation: CASSLDTGGTEAFF.

This clonotype was seen once. The chain uses TRBV3-1 and TRBJ2-3; either TRBD1 or TRBD2 may fit D (6 bases each). The V end lost 0 bases, the J end lost 10 bases, and 17 bases lay between the germline ends. The CDR3 is made up of 15 amino acids. The V gene's germline CDR1 is LGHDT and CDR2 YNNKEL (reference sequence). For the CDR3, the DNA is TGTGCCAGCAGCCAAGAATTGGGACCGGGGGCTGCGCAGTATTTT. It is translated as CASSQELGPGAAQYF.